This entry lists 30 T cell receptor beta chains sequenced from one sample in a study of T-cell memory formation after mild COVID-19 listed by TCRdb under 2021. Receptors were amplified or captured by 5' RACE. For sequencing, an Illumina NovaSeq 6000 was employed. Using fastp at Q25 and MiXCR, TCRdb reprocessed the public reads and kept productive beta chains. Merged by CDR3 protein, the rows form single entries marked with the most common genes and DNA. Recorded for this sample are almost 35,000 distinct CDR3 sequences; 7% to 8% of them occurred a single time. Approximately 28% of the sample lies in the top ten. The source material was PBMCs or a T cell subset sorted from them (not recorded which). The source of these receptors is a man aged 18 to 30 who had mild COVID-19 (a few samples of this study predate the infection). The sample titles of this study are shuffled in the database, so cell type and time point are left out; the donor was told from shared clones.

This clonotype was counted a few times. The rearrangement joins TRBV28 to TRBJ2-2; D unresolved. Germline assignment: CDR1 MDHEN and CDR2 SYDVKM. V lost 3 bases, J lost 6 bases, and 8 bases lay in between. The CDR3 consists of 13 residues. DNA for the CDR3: TGTGCCAGCAGTTTTTACGTGGCCGGGGAGCTGTTTTTT. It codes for CASSFYVAGELFF.

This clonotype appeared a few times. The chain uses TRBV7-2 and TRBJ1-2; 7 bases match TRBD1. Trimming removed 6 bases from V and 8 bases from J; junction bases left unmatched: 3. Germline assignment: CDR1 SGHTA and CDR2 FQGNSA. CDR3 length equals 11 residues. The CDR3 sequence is CASSQGGGYTF. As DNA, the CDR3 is TGTGCCAGCAGTCAGGGGGGAGGCTACACCTTC.

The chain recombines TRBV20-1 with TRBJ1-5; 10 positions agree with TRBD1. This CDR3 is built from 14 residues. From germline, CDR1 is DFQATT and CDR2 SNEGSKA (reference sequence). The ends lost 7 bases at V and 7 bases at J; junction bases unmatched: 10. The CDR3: CSVLDRGQSQPQHF. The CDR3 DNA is TGCAGTGTGCTCGACAGGGGGCAATCCCAGCCCCAGCATTTT.

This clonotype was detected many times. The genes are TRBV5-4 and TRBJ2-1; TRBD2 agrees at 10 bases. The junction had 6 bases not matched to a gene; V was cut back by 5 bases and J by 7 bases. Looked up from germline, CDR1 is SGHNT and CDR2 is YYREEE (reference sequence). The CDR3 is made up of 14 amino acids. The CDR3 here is CASRAGGRGNEQFF. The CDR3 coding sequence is TGTGCCAGCAGAGCGGGGGGGCGGGGGAATGAGCAGTTCTTC.

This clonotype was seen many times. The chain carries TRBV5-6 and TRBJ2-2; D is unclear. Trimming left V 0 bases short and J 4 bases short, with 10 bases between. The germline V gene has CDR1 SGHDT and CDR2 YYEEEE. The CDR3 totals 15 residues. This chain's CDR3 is CASSLVGRFTGELFF. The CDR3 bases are TGTGCCAGCAGCTTGGTCGGGCGTTTCACCGGGGAGCTGTTTTTT. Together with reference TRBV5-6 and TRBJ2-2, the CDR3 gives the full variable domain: DAGVTQSPTHLIKTRGQQVTLRCSPKSGHDTVSWYQQALGQGPQFIFQYYEEEERQRGNFPDRFSGHQFPNYSSELNVNALLLGDSALYLCASSLVGRFTGELFFGEGSRLTVL.

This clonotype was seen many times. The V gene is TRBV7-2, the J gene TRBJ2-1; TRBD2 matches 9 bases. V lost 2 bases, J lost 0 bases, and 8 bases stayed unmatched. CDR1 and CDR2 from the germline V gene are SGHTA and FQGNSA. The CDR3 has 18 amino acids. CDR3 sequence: CASSLRERGVTSYNEQFF. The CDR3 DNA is TGTGCCAGCAGCTTACGGGAGCGGGGGGTCACCTCCTACAATGAGCAGTTCTTC.

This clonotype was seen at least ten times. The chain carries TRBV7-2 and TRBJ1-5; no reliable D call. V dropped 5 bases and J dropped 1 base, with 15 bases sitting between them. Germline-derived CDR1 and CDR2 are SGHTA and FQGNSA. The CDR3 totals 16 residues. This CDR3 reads CASSQRGGMSNQPQHF. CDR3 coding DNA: TGTGCCAGCAGCCAGAGAGGCGGGATGAGCAATCAGCCCCAGCATTTT.

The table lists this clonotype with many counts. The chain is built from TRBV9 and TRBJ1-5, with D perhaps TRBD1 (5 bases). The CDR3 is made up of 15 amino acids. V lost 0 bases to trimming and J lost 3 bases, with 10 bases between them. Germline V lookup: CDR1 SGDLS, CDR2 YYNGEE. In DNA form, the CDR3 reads TGTGCCAGCAGCGTAGCCGGGGGTTTCAATCAGCCCCAGCATTTT. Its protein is CASSVAGGFNQPQHF.

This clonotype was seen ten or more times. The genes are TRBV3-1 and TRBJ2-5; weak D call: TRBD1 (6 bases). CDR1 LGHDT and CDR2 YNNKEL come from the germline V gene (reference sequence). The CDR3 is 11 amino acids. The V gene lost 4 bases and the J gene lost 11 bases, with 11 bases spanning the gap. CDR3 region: CASSLGTRQYF. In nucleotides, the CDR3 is TGTGCCAGCAGCCTCGGGACACGGCAGTACTTC.

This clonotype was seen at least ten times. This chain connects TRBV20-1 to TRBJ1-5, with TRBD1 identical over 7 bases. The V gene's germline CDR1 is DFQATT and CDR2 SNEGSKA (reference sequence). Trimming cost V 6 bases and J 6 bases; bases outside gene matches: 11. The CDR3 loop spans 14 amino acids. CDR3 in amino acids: CSATSGGESQPQHF. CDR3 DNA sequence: TGCAGTGCCACCTCAGGGGGAGAGAGTCAGCCCCAGCATTTT.

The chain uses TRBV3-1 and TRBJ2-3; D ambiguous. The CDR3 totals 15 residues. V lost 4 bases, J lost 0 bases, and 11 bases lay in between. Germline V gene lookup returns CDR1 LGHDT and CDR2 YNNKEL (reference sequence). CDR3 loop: CASSPTPASTDTQYF. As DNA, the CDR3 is TGTGCCAGCAGCCCGACGCCAGCTAGCACAGATACGCAGTATTTT.

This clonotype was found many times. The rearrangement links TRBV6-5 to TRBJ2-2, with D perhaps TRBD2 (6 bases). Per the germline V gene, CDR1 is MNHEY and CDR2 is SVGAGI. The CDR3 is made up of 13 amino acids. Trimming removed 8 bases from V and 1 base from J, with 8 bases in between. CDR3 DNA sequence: TGTGCCAGCGTGGAGGGGAACACCGGGGAGCTGTTTTTT. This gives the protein CASVEGNTGELFF.

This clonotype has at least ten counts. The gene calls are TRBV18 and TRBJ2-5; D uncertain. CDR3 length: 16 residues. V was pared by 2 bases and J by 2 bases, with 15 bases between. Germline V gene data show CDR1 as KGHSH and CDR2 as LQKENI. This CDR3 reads CASSPGDRPFQETQYF. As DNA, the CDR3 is TGTGCCAGCTCACCAGGGGATCGACCCTTTCAAGAGACCCAGTACTTC.

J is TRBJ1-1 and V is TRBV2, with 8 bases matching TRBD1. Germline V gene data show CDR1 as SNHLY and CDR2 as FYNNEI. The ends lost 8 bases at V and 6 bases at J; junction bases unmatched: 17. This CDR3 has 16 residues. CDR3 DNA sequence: TGTGCCAGCCCCGAGCCAGGGGGCAGGGGGCTTGCTGAAGCTTTCTTT. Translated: CASPEPGGRGLAEAFF.

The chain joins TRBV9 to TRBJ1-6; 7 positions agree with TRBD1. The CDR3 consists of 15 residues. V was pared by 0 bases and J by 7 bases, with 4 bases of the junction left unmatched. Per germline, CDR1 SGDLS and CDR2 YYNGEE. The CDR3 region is CASSVGGTANSPLHF. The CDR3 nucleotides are TGTGCCAGCAGCGTAGGTGGGACAGCAAATTCACCCCTCCACTTT. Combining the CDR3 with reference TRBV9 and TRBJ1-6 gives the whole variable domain DSGVTQTPKHLITATGQRVTLRCSPRSGDLSVYWYQQSLDQGLQFLIQYYNGEERAKGNILERFSAQQFPDLHSELNLSSLELGDSALYFCASSVGGTANSPLHFGNGTRLTVT.

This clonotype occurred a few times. Written as DNA, the CDR3 is TGCAGTGCTAGGCAGGGGGCAGGTGGGGCCAACGTCCTGACTTTC. Its protein is CSARQGAGGANVLTF. The chain combines TRBV20-1 with TRBJ2-6; the match to TRBD1 covers 8 bases. Germline values: CDR1 DFQATT, CDR2 SNEGSKA (reference sequence). The CDR3 length is 15 residues. V lost 3 bases to trimming and J lost 3 bases; unmatched junction nucleotides: 4.

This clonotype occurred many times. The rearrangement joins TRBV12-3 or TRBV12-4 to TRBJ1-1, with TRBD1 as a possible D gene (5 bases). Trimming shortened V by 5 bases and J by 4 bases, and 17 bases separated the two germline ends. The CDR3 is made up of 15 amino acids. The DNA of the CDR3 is TGTGCCAGCAGTGCCCAGCCGCAGGGACGCACTGAAGCTTTCTTT. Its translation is CASSAQPQGRTEAFF.

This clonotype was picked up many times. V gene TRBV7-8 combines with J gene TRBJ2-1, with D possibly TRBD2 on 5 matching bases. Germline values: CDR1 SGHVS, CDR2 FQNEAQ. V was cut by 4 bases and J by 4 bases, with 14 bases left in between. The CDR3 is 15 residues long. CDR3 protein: CASSSRRTSYNEQFF. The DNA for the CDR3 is TGTGCCAGCAGCTCGCGTCGGACTTCTTACAATGAGCAGTTCTTC.

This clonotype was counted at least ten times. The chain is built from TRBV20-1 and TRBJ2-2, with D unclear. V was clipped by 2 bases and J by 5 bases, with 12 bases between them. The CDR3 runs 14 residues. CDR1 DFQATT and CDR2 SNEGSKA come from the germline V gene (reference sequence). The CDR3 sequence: CSARTTLGTGELFF. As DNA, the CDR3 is TGCAGTGCTAGAACTACGCTAGGGACCGGGGAGCTGTTTTTT.

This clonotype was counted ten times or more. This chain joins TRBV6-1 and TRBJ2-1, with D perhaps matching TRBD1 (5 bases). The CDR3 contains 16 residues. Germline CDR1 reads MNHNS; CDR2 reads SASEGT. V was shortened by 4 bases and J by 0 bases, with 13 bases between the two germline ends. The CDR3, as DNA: TGTGCCAGCAGTGGAAACCGAAGGGGCTCCTACAATGAGCAGTTCTTC. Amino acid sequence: CASSGNRRGSYNEQFF.

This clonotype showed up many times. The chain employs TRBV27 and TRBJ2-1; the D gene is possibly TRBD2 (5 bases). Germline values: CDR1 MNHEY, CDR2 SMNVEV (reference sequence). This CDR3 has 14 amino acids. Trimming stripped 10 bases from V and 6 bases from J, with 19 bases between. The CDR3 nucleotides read TGTGCCACCGGGGTCATATCCAGTCGCAATGAGCAGTTCTTC. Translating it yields CATGVISSRNEQFF.

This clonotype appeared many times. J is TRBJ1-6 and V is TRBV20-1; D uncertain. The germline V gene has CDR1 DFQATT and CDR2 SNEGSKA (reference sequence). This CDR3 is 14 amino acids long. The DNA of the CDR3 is TGCGGCACGGCCGGTCTGGTTGCAAATTCACCCCTCCACTTT. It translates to CGTAGLVANSPLHF.

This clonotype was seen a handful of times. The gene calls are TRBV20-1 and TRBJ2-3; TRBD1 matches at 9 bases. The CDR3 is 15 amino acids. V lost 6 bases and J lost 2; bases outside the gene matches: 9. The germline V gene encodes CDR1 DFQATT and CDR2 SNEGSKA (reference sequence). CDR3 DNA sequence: TGCAGTGCGCACCCGGGACAGGGATACACAGATACGCAGTATTTT. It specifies CSAHPGQGYTDTQYF.

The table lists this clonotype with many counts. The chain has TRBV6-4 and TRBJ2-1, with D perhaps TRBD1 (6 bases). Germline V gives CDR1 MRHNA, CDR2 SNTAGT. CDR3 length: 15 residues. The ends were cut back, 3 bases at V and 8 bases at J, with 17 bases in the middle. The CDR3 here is CASSEGATRGYEQFF. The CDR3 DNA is TGTGCCAGCAGTGAGGGGGCCACTAGAGGCTATGAGCAGTTCTTC.

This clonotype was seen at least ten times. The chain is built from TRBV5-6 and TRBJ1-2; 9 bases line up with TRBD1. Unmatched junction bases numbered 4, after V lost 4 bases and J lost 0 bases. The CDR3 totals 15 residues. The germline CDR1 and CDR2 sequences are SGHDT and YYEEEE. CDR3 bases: TGTGCCAGCAGCCCGCGGACAGGGGCTAACTATGGCTACACCTTC. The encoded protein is CASSPRTGANYGYTF.

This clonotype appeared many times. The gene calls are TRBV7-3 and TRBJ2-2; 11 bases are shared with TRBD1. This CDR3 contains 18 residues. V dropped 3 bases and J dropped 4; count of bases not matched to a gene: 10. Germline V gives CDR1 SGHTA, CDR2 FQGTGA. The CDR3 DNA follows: TGTGCCAGCAGCTTCTCCGGACAGGGGGCGCGCAGCACCGGGGAGCTGTTTTTT. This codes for CASSFSGQGARSTGELFF.

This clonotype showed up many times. CDR3 residues: CASSQREGILAKNIQYF. For the CDR3, the DNA is TGCGCCAGCAGCCAACGCGAGGGTATCCTAGCCAAAAACATTCAGTACTTC. The chain carries TRBV4-1 and TRBJ2-4, with D possibly matching TRBD2 (5 bases). The CDR3 is 17 residues long. Germline assignment: CDR1 MGHRA and CDR2 YSYEKL. Trimming took 2 bases from V and 0 from J, leaving 14 bases between them.

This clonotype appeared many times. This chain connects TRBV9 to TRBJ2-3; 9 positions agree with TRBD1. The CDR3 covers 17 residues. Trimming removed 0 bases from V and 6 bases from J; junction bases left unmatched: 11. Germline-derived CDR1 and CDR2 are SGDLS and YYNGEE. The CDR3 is CASSVAPRTGTGDTQYF. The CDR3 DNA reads TGTGCCAGCAGCGTAGCCCCGCGGACAGGGACAGGGGATACGCAGTATTTT.

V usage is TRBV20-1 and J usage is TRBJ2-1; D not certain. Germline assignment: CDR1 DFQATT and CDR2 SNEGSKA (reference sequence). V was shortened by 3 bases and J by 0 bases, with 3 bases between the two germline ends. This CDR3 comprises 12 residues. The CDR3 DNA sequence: TGCAGTGCTAGCGGCTCCTACAATGAGCAGTTCTTC. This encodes CSASGSYNEQFF.

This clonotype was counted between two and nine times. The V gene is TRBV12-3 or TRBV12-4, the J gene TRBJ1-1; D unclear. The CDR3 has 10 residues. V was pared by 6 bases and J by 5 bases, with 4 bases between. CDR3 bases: TGTGCCAGCAGCCGTACTGAAGCTTTCTTT. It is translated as CASSRTEAFF.